This is a list of T cell receptor beta chains from one sample in a study of cytomegalovirus exposure and HLA in healthy donors. Clones were read by immunoSEQ multiplex PCR, and TCRdb kept only the in-frame ones, dropping some. This sample has 90,000 to 120,000 clones, with approximately 76% found just once. Sequenced: PBMCs. Source of these receptors: a man between 18 and 29 years old in good health and CMV-seronegative. CDR3s include the opening cysteine and the closing phenylalanine or tryptophan. Fields, in order: clone size, V gene, J gene, D gene, CDR3 protein, CDR3 DNA. The D gene is left open where the match is weak. For some rows the clone size is stated as once, few or many, or as a class when expanded; others skip it.

-	TRBV19	TRBJ1-5	-	CASISGRPNQPQHF	TGTGCCAGTATTAGTGGCAGGCCTAATCAGCCCCAGCATTTT
-	TRBV7-6	TRBJ2-5	TRBD2	CASSLGGGAPQETQYF	TGTGCCAGCAGCCTAGGCGGGGGGGCGCCGCAAGAGACCCAGTACTTC
-	TRBV5-1	TRBJ2-1	-	CASSFSVSTHNEQFF	TGCGCCAGCAGCTTTTCTGTTAGTACTCACAATGAGCAGTTCTTC
-	TRBV27	TRBJ1-2	TRBD1	CASSMDRGVNGYTF	TGTGCCAGCAGTATGGACAGGGGGGTTAATGGCTACACCTTC
-	TRBV9	TRBJ2-7	-	CASSVTGFDEQYF	TGTGCCAGCAGCGTGACAGGATTCGACGAGCAGTACTTC
few	TRBV4-1	TRBJ1-5	-	CASSLGLDRPSEPQHF	TGCGCCAGCAGCCTAGGCTTAGACAGGCCCTCAGAGCCCCAGCATTTT
-	TRBV5-1	TRBJ2-2	-	CASSPTQNTGELFF	TGCGCCAGCAGCCCGACACAGAACACCGGGGAGCTGTTTTTT
-	TRBV9	TRBJ1-1	TRBD1	CASSVSGGYTEAFF	TGTGCCAGCAGCGTTTCAGGGGGCTACACTGAAGCTTTCTTT
once	TRBV5-1	TRBJ2-4	-	CASSFGGGDIQYF	TGCGCCAGCAGCTTTGGAGGGGGGGACATTCAGTACTTC
-	TRBV5-1	TRBJ2-1	TRBD2	CASQVPSGRPYNEQFF	TGCGCCAGCCAGGTCCCGAGCGGGAGACCTTACAATGAGCAGTTCTTC
-	TRBV13	TRBJ1-4	-	CASSSGDEKLFF	TGTGCCAGCAGCTCGGGGGATGAAAAACTGTTTTTT
once	TRBV11-3	TRBJ2-3	TRBD2	CASSSGTSGLADTQYF	TGTGCCAGCAGCTCCGGGACTAGCGGGTTAGCAGATACGCAGTATTTT
-	TRBV19	TRBJ1-2	TRBD1	CASTRPSPGQGVHGYTF	TGTGCCAGTACCCGACCTTCCCCGGGACAGGGAGTCCATGGCTACACCTTC
-	TRBV5-6	TRBJ2-3	-	CASSFHADTQYF	TGTGCCAGCAGCTTCCACGCGGATACGCAGTATTTT
-	TRBV5-4	TRBJ1-1	TRBD1	CASSRTGTGGGDTEAFF	TGTGCCAGCAGCCGAACCGGGACAGGGGGCGGGGACACTGAAGCTTTCTTT
-	TRBV9	TRBJ1-4	-	CASSVTGFTSNEKLFF	TGTGCCAGCAGCGTAACAGGGTTTACCTCTAATGAAAAACTGTTTTTT
-	TRBV9	TRBJ1-3	-	CASSVGGGGSGNTIYF	TGTGCCAGCAGCGTAGGAGGGGGGGGCTCTGGAAACACCATATATTTT
-	TRBV28	TRBJ2-5	-	CASSLFAVQETQYF	TGTGCCAGCAGTTTATTTGCAGTCCAAGAGACCCAGTACTTC
-	TRBV28	TRBJ1-6	TRBD1	CASSLRGTGVNSPLHF	TGTGCCAGCAGTTTACGGGGGACAGGGGTTAATTCACCCCTCCACTTT
-	TRBV4-3	TRBJ2-1	TRBD2	CASSIRSSGVDNEQFF	TGCGCCAGCAGCATCCGGTCTAGCGGGGTTGACAATGAGCAGTTCTTC
-	TRBV6-5	TRBJ1-6	TRBD1	CASSLGTGASPLHF	TGTGCCAGCAGTTTGGGGACAGGGGCTTCACCCCTCCACTTT
once	TRBV7-9	TRBJ2-3	TRBD1	CASSSGSDRVADTQYF	TGTGCCAGCAGCTCAGGATCGGACAGGGTAGCAGATACGCAGTATTTT
few	TRBV13	TRBJ2-5	-	CASSRGETQYF	TGTGCCAGCAGCCGCGGTGAGACCCAGTACTTC
-	TRBV7-8	TRBJ2-5	TRBD2	CASSLARGTSRETQYF	TGTGCCAGCAGCTTAGCGCGGGGGACTAGTCGAGAGACCCAGTACTTC
-	TRBV7-6	TRBJ2-7	TRBD2	CASSPIPGLKTYEQYF	TGTGCCAGCAGCCCCATCCCGGGACTAAAGACCTACGAGCAGTACTTC
few	TRBV6-6	TRBJ2-7	TRBD1	CASSYPGTGPYEQYF	TGTGCCAGCAGTTACCCCGGGACAGGTCCCTACGAGCAGTACTTC
few	TRBV7-3	TRBJ2-5	-	CASSTTGGRETQYF	TGTGCCAGCAGCACCACCGGGGGACGAGAGACCCAGTACTTC
-	TRBV4-1	TRBJ1-2	TRBD1	CASSQGQGYNYGYPF	TGCGCCAGCAGCCAAGGACAGGGCTATAACTATGGCTACCCCTTC
few	TRBV7-9	TRBJ2-1	-	CASSLVGGYNEQFF	TGTGCCAGCAGCTTAGTTGGCGGCTACAATGAGCAGTTCTTC
-	TRBV7-6	TRBJ1-6	TRBD1	CASSLAPGQGNSPLHF	TGTGCCAGCAGCTTGGCTCCGGGACAGGGAAATTCACCCCTCCACTTT
-	TRBV5-1	TRBJ2-3	-	CASSLRVSGTDTQYF	TGCGCCAGCAGCCTCAGGGTTTCCGGCACAGATACGCAGTATTTT
-	TRBV7-2	TRBJ1-1	-	CASSLNYNTEAFF	TGTGCCAGCAGCTTAAATTATAACACTGAAGCTTTCTTT
-	TRBV29-1	TRBJ2-7	-	CSVVGGTFSYEQYF	TGCAGCGTTGTAGGAGGTACATTCTCCTACGAGCAGTACTTC
-	TRBV7-2	TRBJ2-1	-	CASSSFGTGRANEQFF	TGTGCCAGCAGCTCCTTTGGAACAGGGCGGGCGAATGAGCAGTTCTTC
-	TRBV7-3	TRBJ2-3	-	CASSGGAGEDTQYF	TGTGCCAGCAGCGGGGGGGCCGGGGAAGATACGCAGTATTTT
-	TRBV23-1	TRBJ1-2	-	CAKRIYRADGYTF	TGCGCCAAGCGCATCTACAGGGCGGATGGCTACACCTTC
-	TRBV6-5	TRBJ1-1	-	CASSNRATEAFF	TGTGCCAGCAGTAACAGGGCCACTGAAGCTTTCTTT
-	TRBV9	TRBJ2-1	TRBD2	CASSVDDSGGREQFF	TGTGCCAGCAGCGTAGATGATAGCGGGGGGCGAGAGCAGTTCTTC
-	TRBV7-3	TRBJ2-2	-	CASSPRGAGELFF	TGTGCCAGCAGCCCCCGGGGGGCGGGGGAGCTGTTTTTT
-	TRBV9	TRBJ2-5	-	CASSVGEQGGPQYF	TGTGCCAGCAGCGTAGGGGAACAGGGAGGGCCCCAGTACTTC
-	TRBV5-1	TRBJ1-2	TRBD1	CASSSPTGNGYTF	TGCGCCAGCAGCTCGCCGACAGGGAATGGCTACACCTTC
-	TRBV5-5	TRBJ2-7	-	CASSLRYDYEQYF	TGTGCCAGCAGCTTACGGTACGATTACGAGCAGTACTTC
once	TRBV21-1	TRBJ2-1	-	CASSPPWTSGGGYSEQFF	TGTGCCAGCAGCCCTCCTTGGACTAGCGGGGGGGGGTATTCTGAGCAGTTCTTC
-	TRBV6-1	TRBJ2-7	-	CASEKTAYEQYF	TGTGCCAGCGAAAAGACAGCTTACGAGCAGTACTTC
-	TRBV13	TRBJ2-1	-	CASSSGRSSYNEQFF	TGTGCCAGCAGCTCAGGGAGGAGCTCCTACAATGAGCAGTTCTTC
-	TRBV11-3	TRBJ2-7	TRBD1	CASSSLRQGEQYF	TGTGCCAGCAGCTCCCTGCGACAGGGCGAGCAGTACTTC
-	TRBV19	TRBJ2-5	TRBD2	CASSKGLGRQETQYF	TGTGCCAGTAGTAAGGGACTAGGGAGACAAGAGACCCAGTACTTC
-	TRBV29-1	TRBJ2-3	TRBD2	CSVGLAGFTDTQYF	TGCAGCGTTGGACTAGCGGGCTTCACAGATACGCAGTATTTT
-	TRBV25-1	TRBJ2-3	-	CASGATGRADTQYF	TGTGCCAGCGGAGCTACAGGGAGGGCAGATACGCAGTATTTT
few	TRBV6-5	TRBJ1-5	-	CASRSGTYQPQHF	TGTGCCAGCAGGTCCGGGACATATCAGCCCCAGCATTTT
few	TRBV6-6	TRBJ1-4	-	CASTPRGAGEKLFF	TGTGCCAGCACCCCCCGTGGGGCAGGAGAAAAACTGTTTTTT
-	TRBV29-1	TRBJ1-2	-	CSVEDQGSGYTF	TGCAGCGTTGAAGATCAAGGGAGCGGCTACACCTTC
-	TRBV10-3	TRBJ2-5	-	CAISGLPLQETQYF	TGTGCCATCAGTGGTCTTCCCTTACAAGAGACCCAGTACTTC
once	TRBV6-6	TRBJ2-3	TRBD2	CASGVRLAGNTDTQYF	TGTGCCAGCGGGGTGCGACTAGCGGGGAACACAGATACGCAGTATTTT
-	TRBV27	TRBJ2-7	TRBD2	CASSPREGRIYEQYF	TGTGCCAGCAGCCCCAGGGAGGGGCGAATATACGAGCAGTACTTC